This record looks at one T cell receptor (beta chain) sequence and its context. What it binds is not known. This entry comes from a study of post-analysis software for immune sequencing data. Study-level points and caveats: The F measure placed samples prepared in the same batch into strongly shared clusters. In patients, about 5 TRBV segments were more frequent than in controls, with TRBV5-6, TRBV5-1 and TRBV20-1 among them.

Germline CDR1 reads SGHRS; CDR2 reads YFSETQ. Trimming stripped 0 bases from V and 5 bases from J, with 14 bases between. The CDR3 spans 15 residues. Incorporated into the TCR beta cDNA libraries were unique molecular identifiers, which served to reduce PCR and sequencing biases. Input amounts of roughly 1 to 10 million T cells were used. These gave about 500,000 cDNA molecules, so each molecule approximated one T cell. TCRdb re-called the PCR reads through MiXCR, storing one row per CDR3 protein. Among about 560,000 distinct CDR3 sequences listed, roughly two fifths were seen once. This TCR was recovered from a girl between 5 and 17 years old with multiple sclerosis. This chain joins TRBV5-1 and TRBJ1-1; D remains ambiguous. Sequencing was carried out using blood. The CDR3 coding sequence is TGCGCCAGCAGCTTGGCTGATGTCGTCGGTACTGAAGCTTTCTTT. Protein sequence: CASSLADVVGTEAFF.